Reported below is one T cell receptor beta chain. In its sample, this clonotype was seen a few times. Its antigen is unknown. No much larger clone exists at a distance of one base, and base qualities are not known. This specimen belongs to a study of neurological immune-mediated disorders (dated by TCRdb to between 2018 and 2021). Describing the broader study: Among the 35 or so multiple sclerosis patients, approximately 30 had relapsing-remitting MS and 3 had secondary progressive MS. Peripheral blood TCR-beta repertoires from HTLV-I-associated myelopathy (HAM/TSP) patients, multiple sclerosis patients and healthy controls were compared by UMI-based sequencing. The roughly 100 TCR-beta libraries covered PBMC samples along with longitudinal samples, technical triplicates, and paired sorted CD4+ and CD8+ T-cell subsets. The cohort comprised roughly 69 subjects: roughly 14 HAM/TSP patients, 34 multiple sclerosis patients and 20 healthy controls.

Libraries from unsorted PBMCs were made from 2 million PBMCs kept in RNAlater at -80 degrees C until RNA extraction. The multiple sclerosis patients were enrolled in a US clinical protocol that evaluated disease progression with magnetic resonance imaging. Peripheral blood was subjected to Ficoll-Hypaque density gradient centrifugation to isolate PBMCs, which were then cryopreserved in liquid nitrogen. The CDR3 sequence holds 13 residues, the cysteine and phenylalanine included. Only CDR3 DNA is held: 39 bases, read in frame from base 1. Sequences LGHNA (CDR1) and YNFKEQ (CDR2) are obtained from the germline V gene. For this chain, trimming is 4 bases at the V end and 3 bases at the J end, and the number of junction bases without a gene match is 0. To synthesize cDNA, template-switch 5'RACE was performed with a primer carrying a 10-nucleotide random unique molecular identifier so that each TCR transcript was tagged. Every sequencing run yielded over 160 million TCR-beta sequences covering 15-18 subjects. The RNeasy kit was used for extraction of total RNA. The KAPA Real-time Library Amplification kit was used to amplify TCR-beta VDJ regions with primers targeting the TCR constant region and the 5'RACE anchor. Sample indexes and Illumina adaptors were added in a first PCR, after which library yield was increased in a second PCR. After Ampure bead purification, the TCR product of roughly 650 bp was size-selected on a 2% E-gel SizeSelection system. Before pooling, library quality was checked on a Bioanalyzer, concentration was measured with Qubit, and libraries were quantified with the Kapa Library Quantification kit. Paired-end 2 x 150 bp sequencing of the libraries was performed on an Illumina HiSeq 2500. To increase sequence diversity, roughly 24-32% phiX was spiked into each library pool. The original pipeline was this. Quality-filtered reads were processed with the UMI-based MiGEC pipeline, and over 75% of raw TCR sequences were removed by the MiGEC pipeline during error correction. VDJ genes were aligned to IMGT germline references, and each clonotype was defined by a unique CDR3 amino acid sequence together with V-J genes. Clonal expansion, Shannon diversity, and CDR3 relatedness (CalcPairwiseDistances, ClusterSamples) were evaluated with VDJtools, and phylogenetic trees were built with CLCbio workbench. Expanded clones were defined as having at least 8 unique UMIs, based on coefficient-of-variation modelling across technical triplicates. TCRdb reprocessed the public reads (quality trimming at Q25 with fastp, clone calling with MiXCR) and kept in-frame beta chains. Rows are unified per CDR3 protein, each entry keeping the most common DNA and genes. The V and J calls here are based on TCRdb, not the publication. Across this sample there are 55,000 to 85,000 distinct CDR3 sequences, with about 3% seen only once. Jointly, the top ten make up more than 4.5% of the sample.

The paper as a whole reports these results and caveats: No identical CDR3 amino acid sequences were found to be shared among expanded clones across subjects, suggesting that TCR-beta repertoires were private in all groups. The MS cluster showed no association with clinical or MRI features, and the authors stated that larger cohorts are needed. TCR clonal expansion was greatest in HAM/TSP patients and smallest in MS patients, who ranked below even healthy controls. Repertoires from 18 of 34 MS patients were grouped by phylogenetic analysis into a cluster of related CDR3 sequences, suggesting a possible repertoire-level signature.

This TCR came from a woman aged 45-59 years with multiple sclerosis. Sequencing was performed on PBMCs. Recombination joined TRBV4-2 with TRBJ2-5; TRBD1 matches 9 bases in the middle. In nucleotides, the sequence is TGTGCCAGCAGCCGGACAGGGGAAGAGACCCAGTACTTC. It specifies CASSRTGEETQYF.